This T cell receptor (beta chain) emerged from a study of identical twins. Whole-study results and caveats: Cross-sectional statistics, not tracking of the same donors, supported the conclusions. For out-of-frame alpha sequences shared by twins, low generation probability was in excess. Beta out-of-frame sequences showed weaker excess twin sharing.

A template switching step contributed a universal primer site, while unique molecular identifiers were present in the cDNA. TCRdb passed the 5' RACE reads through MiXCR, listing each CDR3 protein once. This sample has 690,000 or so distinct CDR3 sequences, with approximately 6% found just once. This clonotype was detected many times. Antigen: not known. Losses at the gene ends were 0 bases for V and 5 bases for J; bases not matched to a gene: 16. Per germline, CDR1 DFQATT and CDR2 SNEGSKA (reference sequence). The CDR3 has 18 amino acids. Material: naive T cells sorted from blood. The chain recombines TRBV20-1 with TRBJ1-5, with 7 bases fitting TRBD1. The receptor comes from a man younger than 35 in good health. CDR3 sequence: CSARDRGITGDLDQPQHF. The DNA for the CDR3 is TGCAGTGCTAGAGATCGCGGGATTACAGGGGACTTAGATCAGCCCCAGCATTTT.